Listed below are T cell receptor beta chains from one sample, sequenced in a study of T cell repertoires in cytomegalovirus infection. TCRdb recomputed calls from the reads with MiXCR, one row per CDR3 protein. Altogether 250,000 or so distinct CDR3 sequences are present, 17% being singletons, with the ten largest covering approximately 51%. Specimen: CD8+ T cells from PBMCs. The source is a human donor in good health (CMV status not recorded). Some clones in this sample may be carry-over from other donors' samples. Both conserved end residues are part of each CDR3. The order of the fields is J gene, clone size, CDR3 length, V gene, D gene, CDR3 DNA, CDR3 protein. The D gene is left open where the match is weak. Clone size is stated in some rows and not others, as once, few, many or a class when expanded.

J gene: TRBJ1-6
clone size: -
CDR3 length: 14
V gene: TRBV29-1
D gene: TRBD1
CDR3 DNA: TGCAGCTTTGATGGGGACAGGGGTAATTCACCCCTCCACTTT
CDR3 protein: CSFDGDRGNSPLHF

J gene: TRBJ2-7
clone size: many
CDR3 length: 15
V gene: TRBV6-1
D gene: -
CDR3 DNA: TGTGCCAGCAGTGAATATTTCCGGGGCGACAACGAGCAGTACTTC
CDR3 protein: CASSEYFRGDNEQYF

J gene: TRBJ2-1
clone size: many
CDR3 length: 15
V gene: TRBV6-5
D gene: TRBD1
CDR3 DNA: TGTGCCAGCAGTTACGGACAGGGACCATTAAATGAGCAGTTCTTC
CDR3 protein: CASSYGQGPLNEQFF

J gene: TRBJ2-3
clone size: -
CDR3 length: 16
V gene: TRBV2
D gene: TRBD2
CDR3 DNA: TGTGCCAGGAACGGACTAGCGGGGGCCTCCACAGATACGCAGTATTTT
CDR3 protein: CARNGLAGASTDTQYF

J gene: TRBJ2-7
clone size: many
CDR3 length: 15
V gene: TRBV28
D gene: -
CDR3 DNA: TGTGCCAGCAGTATGGGGGGCGGCTGGGAGTCCGAGCAGTACTTC
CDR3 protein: CASSMGGGWESEQYF

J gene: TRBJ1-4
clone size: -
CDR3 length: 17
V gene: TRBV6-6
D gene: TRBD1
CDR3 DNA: TGTGCCAGCAGTCAATCCCTGGGGACAGGGGGTTCCGAAAAACTGTTTTTT
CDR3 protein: CASSQSLGTGGSEKLFF

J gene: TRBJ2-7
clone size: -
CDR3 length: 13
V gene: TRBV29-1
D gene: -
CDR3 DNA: TGCAGCGTTGGGATTGCGAGGGGCTACGAGCAGTACTTC
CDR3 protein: CSVGIARGYEQYF

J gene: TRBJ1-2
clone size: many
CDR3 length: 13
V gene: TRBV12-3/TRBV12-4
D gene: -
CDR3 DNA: TGTGCCATCCGACGTAGGGGAGAATATGGCTACACCTTC
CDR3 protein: CAIRRRGEYGYTF

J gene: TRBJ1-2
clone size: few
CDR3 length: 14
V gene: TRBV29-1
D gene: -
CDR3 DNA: TGCAGCGTTGAAGATATAGAAGGATACTATGGCTACACCTTC
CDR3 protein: CSVEDIEGYYGYTF

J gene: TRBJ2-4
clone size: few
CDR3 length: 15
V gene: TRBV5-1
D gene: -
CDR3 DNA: TGCGCCAGCAGCTTGGCCGGGACAAGAGCAAACATTCAGTACTTC
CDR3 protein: CASSLAGTRANIQYF

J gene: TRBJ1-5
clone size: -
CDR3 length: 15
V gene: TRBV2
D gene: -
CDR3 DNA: TGTGCCAGCAGTGAATACTCCGACCGGGATCAGCCCCAGCATTTT
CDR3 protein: CASSEYSDRDQPQHF

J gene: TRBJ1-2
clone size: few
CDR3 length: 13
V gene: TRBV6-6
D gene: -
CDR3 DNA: TGTGCCAGCAGTTACGCGGAAAACGGAGGCTACACCTTC
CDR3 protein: CASSYAENGGYTF

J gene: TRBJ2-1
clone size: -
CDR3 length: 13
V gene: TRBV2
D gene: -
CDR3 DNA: TGTGCCAGCAGTGAAGAATGGAGTCATGAGCAGTTCTTC
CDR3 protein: CASSEEWSHEQFF

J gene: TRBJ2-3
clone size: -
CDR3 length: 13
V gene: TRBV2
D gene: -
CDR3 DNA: TGTGCCAGCACGAGGGAATACACAGATACGCAGTATTTT
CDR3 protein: CASTREYTDTQYF

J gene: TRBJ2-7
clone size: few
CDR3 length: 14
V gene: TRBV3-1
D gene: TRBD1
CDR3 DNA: TGTGCCAGCAGCCGTTCGGACAGGGGCTACGAGCAGTACTTC
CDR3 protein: CASSRSDRGYEQYF

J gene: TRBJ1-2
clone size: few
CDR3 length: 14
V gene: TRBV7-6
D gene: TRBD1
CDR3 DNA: TGTGCCAGCAGCCCGGGGACAGTACACTATGGCTACACCTTC
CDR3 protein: CASSPGTVHYGYTF

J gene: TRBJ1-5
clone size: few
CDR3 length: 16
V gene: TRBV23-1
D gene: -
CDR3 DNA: TGCGCCAGCAGTCAGCCTACTCCGCTACTAAATCAGCCCCAGCATTTT
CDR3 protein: CASSQPTPLLNQPQHF

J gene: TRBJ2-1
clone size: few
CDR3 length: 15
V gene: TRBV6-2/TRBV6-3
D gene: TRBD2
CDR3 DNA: TGTGCCAGCAGTTACTCCGCTCCGGGGGGGAATGAGCAGTTCTTC
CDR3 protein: CASSYSAPGGNEQFF

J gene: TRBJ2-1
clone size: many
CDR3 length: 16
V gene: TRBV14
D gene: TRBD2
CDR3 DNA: TGTGCCAGCAGCCCTCTACTAAAGCGGGGTTACAATGAGCAGTTCTTC
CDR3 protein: CASSPLLKRGYNEQFF

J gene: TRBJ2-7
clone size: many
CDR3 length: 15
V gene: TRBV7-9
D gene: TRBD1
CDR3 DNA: TGTGCCAGCAGCTCCGGGACAGGGAGCTCCTACGAGCAGTACTTC
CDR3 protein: CASSSGTGSSYEQYF

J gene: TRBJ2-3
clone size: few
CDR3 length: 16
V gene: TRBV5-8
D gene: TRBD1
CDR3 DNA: TGTGCCAGCAGCTGGCCGACAGGGGACGGCACAGATACGCAGTATTTT
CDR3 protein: CASSWPTGDGTDTQYF

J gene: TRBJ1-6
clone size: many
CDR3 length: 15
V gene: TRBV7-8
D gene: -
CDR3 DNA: TGTGCCAGCAGCTTAGGAACAGGTTATAATTCACCCCTCCACTTT
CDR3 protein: CASSLGTGYNSPLHF

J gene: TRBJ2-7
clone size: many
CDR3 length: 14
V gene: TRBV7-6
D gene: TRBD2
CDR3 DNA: TGTGCCAGCAGCAATCTGGCAGCGGGGGTCGAGCAGTACTTC
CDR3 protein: CASSNLAAGVEQYF

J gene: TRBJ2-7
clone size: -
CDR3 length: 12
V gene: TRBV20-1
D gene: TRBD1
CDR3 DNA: TGCAGTGCCCTTGATCAGGGGGACGAGCAGTACTTC
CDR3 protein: CSALDQGDEQYF

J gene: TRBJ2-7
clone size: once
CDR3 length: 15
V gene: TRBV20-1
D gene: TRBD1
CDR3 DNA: TGCAGTGCTAGAGCGGGGGACAGGGGTTCCTACGAGCAGTACTTC
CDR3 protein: CSARAGDRGSYEQYF

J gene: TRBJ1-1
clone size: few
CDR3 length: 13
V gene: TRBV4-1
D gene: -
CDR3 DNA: TGCGCCAGCAGCCATGGGGGTGGCACTGAAGCTTTCTTT
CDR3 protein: CASSHGGGTEAFF

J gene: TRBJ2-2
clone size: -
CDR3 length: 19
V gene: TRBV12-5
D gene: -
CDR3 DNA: TGTGCTAGTGGTTTCCTGATTTCCTCCGGGACACAAAACACCGGGGAGCTGTTTTTT
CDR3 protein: CASGFLISSGTQNTGELFF

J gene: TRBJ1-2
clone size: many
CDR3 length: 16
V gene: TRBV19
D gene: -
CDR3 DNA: TGTGCCAGTAGTTCCCCGGGGGGGCGAGGGAACTATGGCTACACCTTC
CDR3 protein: CASSSPGGRGNYGYTF

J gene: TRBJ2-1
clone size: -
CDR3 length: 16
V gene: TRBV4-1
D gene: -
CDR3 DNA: TGCGCCAGCAGCTCCCGAATATTGGGGATTTACAATGAGCAGTTCTTC
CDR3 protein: CASSSRILGIYNEQFF

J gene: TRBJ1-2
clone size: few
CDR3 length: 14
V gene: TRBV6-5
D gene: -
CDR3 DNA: TGTGCCAGCACTGCCACCCAGGAGGGCTATGGCTACACCTTC
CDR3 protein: CASTATQEGYGYTF

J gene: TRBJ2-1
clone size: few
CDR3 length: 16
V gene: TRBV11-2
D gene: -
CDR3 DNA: TGTGCCAGCAGCTCGACTTCAGGGATTGCCTACAATGAGCAGTTCTTC
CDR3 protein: CASSSTSGIAYNEQFF

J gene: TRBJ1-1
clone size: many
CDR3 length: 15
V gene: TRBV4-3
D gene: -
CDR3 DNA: TGCGCCAGCAGCCAAGATCCGGTCGGGGGGAGGAAAGCTTTCTTT
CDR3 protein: CASSQDPVGGRKAFF

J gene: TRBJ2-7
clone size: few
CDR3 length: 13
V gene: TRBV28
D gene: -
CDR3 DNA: TGTGCCAGCAGCCATGACAGGAACGGCGAGCAGTACTTC
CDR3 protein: CASSHDRNGEQYF